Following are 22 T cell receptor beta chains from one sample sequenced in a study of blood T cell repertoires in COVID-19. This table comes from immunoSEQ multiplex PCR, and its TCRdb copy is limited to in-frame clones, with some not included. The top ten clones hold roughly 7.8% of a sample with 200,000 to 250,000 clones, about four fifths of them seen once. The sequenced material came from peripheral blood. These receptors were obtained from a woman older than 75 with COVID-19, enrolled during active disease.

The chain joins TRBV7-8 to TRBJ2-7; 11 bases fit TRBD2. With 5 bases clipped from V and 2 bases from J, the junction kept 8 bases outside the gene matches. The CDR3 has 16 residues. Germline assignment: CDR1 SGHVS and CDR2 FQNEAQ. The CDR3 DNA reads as TGTGCCAGCAGCCAACCCGGGACTAGCGGTGCCTACGAGCAGTACTTC. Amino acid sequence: CASSQPGTSGAYEQYF.

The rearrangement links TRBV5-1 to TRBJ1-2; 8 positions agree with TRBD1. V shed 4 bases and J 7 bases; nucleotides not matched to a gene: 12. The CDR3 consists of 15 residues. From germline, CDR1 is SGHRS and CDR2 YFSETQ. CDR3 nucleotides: TGCGCCAGCAGCCCCGTTAGTGGGGACAGGTCTGGCTACACCTTC. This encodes CASSPVSGDRSGYTF.

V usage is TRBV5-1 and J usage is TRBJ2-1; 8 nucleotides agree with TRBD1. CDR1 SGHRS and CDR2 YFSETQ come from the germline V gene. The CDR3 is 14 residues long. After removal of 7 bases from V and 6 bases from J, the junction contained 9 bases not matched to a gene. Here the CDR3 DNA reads TGCGCCAGCCGACCAGGGGGCTCACGCAATGAGCAGTTCTTC. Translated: CASRPGGSRNEQFF.

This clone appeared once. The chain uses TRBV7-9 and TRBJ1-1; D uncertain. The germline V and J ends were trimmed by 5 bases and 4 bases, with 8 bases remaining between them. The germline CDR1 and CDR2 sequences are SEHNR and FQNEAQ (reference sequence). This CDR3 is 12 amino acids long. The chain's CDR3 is CASSEGFTEAFF. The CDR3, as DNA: TGTGCCAGCAGCGAGGGTTTCACTGAAGCTTTCTTT.

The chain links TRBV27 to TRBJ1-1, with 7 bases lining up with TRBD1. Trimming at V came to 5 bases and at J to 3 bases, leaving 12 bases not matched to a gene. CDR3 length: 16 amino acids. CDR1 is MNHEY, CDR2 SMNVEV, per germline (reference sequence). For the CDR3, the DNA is TGTGCCAGCAGTATGACAGGGCTTGGGGAGGACACTGAAGCTTTCTTT. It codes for CASSMTGLGEDTEAFF.

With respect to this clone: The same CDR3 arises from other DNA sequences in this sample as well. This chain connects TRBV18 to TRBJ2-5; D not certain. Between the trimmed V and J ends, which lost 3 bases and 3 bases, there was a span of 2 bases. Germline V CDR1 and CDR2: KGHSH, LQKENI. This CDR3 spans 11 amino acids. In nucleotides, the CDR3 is TGTGCCAGCTCACCTAAAGAGACCCAGTACTTC. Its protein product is CASSPKETQYF.

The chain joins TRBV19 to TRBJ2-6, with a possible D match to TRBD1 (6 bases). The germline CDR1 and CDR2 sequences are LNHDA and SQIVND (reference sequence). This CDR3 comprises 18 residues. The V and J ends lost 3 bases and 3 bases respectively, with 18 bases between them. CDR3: CASSMGRGSGLGANVLTF. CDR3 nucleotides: TGTGCCAGTAGTATGGGCAGGGGTTCAGGGCTTGGGGCCAACGTCCTGACTTTC.

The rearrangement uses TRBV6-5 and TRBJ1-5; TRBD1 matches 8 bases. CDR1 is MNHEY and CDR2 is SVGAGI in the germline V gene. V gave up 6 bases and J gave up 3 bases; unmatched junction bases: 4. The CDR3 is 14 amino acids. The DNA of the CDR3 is TGTGCCAGCAGAACAGGGGGGAACAATCAGCCCCAGCATTTT. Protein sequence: CASRTGGNNQPQHF.

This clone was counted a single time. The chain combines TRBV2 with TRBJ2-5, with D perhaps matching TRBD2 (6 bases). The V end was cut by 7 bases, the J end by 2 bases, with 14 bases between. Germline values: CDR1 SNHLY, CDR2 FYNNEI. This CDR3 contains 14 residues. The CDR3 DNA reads TGTGCCAGCAAGGAATCTAGCGCGCAAGAGACCCAGTACTTC. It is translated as CASKESSAQETQYF.

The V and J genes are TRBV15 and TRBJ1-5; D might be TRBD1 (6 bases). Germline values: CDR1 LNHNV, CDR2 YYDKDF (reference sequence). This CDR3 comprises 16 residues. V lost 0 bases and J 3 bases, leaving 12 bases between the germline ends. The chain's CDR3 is CATSRDRGHSNQPQHF. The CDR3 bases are TGTGCCACCAGCAGAGATAGGGGACATTCCAATCAGCCCCAGCATTTT.

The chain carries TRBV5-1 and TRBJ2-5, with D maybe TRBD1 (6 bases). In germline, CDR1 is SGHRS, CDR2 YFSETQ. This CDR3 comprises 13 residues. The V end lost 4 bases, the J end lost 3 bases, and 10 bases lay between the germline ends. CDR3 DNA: TGCGCCAGCAGCGTCCGGACAGAAGAGACCCAGTACTTC. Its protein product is CASSVRTEETQYF.

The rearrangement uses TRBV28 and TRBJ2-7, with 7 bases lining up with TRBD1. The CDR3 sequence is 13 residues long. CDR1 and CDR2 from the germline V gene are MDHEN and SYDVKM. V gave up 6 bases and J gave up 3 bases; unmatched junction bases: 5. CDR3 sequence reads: CASRLGTDYEQYF. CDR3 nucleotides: TGTGCCAGCAGACTCGGGACAGACTACGAGCAGTACTTC.

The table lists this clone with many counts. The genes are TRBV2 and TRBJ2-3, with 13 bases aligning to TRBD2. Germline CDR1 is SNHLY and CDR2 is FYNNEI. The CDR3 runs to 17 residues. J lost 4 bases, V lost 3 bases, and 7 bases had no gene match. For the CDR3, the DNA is TGTGCCAGCAGTGAGGTAACACTAGCGGGAGGGCCAGATACGCAGTATTTT. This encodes CASSEVTLAGGPDTQYF.

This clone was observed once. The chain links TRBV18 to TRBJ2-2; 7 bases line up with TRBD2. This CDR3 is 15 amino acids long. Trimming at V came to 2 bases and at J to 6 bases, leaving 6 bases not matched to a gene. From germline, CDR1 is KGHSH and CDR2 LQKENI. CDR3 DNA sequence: TGTGCCAGCTCACCAGGACTAGTAGTCTCCGGGGAGCTGTTTTTT. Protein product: CASSPGLVVSGELFF.

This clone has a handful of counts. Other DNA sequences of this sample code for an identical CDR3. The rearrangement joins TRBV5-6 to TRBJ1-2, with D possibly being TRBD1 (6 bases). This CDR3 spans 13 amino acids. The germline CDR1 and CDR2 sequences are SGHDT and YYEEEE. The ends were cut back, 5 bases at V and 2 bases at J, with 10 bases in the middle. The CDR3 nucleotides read TGTGCCAGCAGTCCAGACAGGAACTATGGCTACACCTTC. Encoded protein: CASSPDRNYGYTF.

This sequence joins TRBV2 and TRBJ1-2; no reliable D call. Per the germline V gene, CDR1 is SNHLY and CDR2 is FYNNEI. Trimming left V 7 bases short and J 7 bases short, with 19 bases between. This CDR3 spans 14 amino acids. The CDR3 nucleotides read TGTGCCAGCAATCTGGAGAGGTATTTCGCTGGCTACACCTTC. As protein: CASNLERYFAGYTF.

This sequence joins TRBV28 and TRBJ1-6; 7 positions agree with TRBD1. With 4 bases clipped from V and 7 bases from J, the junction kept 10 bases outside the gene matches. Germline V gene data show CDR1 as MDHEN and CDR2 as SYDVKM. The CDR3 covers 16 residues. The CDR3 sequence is CASSSGTTGVNSPLHF. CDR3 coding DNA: TGTGCCAGCAGTTCCGGCACTACAGGGGTCAATTCACCCCTCCACTTT.

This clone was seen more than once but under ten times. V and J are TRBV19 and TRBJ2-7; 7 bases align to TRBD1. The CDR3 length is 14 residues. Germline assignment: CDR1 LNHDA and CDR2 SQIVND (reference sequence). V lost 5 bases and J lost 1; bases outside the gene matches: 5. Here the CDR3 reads CASSPGTVSYEQYF. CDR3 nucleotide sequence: TGTGCCAGTAGTCCCGGGACAGTTTCCTACGAGCAGTACTTC.

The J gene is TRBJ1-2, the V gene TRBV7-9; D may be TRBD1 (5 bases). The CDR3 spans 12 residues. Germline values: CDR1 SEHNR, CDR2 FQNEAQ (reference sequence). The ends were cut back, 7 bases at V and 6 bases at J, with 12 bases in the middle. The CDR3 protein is CASTPGGDGYTF. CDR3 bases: TGTGCCAGCACCCCCGGGGGGGATGGCTACACCTTC.

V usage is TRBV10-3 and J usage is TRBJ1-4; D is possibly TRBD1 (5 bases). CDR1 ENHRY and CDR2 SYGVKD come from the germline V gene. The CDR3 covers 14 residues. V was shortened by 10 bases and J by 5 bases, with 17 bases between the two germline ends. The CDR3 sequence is CATSQSRENEKLFF. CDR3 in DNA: TGTGCCACCTCCCAGAGCAGGGAAAATGAAAAACTGTTTTTT.

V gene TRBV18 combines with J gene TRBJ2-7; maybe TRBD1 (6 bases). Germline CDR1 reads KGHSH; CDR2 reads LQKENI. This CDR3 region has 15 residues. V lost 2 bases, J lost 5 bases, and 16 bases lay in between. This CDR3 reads CASSPAKGGFDEQYF. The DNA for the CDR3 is TGTGCCAGCTCACCAGCAAAAGGGGGTTTCGACGAGCAGTACTTC.

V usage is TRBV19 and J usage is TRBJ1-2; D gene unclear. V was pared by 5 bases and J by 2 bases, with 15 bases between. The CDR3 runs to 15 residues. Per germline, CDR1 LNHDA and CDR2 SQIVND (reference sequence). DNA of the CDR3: TGTGCCAGTAGTTTCGACATATCCCCCAACTATGGCTACACCTTC. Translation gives CASSFDISPNYGYTF.